A selection of T cell receptor beta chains follows, all from one sample in a study of neoadjuvant anti-PD-1 for oral cavity cancer. Profiling relied on immunoSEQ multiplex PCR, and the TCRdb table lists in-frame clones only, not all of them. The sample lists fewer than 40,000 clones, around nine tenths occurring once. Sequenced here: PBMCs, sampled before nivolumab (anti-PD-1) treatment. The receptors derive from a person between 35 and 79 years old with oral cavity squamous cell carcinoma. Both conserved end residues are part of each CDR3. The order of the fields is V gene, clone size, D gene, J gene, CDR3 DNA, CDR3 protein. A D gene is named only where the DNA matches it firmly. Size tells how often a clone was seen (once, few, many) or the class of an expanded clone, and some rows leave it out.

V gene: TRBV7-8
clone size: few
D gene: NA
J gene: TRBJ2-2
CDR3 DNA: TGTGCCAGCAGCTTAGCGCCGCGGGCCGGGGAGCTGTTTTTT
CDR3 protein: CASSLAPRAGELFF

V gene: TRBV10-2
clone size: NA
D gene: NA
J gene: TRBJ1-3
CDR3 DNA: TGCGCCAGCAGAGATGGGACAATCTCTGGAAACACCATATATTTT
CDR3 protein: CASRDGTISGNTIYF

V gene: TRBV28
clone size: NA
D gene: TRBD1
J gene: TRBJ1-1
CDR3 DNA: TGTGCCAGCAGCACCCAGGGGGTGAACACTGAAGCTTTCTTT
CDR3 protein: CASSTQGVNTEAFF

V gene: TRBV11-2
clone size: few
D gene: NA
J gene: TRBJ1-1
CDR3 DNA: TGTGCCAGCAGCCAACAGGGTAACACTGAAGCTTTCTTT
CDR3 protein: CASSQQGNTEAFF

V gene: TRBV4-3
clone size: NA
D gene: TRBD2
J gene: TRBJ2-1
CDR3 DNA: TGCGCCAGCAGCCAAGATTCTAGCGGGGGGCGGAATGAGCAGTTCTTC
CDR3 protein: CASSQDSSGGRNEQFF

V gene: TRBV7-2
clone size: NA
D gene: TRBD1
J gene: TRBJ1-3
CDR3 DNA: TGTGCCAGCAGCCTTCAGACAGGGTCTGGAAACACCATATATTTT
CDR3 protein: CASSLQTGSGNTIYF

V gene: TRBV11-2
clone size: NA
D gene: NA
J gene: TRBJ1-1
CDR3 DNA: TGTGCCAGCAGCGAGGGACAAAAAGCTTTCTTT
CDR3 protein: CASSEGQKAFF

V gene: TRBV7-2
clone size: NA
D gene: TRBD1
J gene: TRBJ1-2
CDR3 DNA: TGTGCCAGCAGCCCCGCGGGGACAGACTATGGCTACACCTTC
CDR3 protein: CASSPAGTDYGYTF

V gene: TRBV7-6
clone size: NA
D gene: NA
J gene: TRBJ2-2
CDR3 DNA: TGTGCCAGCAGCTTAGCTTATCAGGGGGGAGCCGGGGAGCTGTTTTTT
CDR3 protein: CASSLAYQGGAGELFF

V gene: TRBV6-1
clone size: NA
D gene: NA
J gene: TRBJ1-5
CDR3 DNA: TGTGCCAGCAGTGGGGGGGCGGATCAGCCCCAGCATTTT
CDR3 protein: CASSGGADQPQHF

V gene: TRBV7-2
clone size: NA
D gene: TRBD1
J gene: TRBJ1-6
CDR3 DNA: TGTGCCAGCAGCTCGCAGGGGGCCGATTCACCCCTCCACTTT
CDR3 protein: CASSSQGADSPLHF

V gene: TRBV12-5
clone size: once
D gene: NA
J gene: TRBJ2-3
CDR3 DNA: TGTGCTAGTGGTCCGCCCTCAACCCCTCCAACGCAGTATTTT
CDR3 protein: CASGPPSTPPTQYF

V gene: TRBV6-6
clone size: NA
D gene: NA
J gene: TRBJ2-1
CDR3 DNA: TGTGCCAGCAGTGCCGGGACTCCCGTCTACAATGAGCAGTTCTTC
CDR3 protein: CASSAGTPVYNEQFF

V gene: TRBV4-1
clone size: once
D gene: TRBD1
J gene: TRBJ1-2
CDR3 DNA: TGCGCCAGCAGCGCGCCGGGACAGGGGGCGATGAACTATGGCTACACCTTC
CDR3 protein: CASSAPGQGAMNYGYTF